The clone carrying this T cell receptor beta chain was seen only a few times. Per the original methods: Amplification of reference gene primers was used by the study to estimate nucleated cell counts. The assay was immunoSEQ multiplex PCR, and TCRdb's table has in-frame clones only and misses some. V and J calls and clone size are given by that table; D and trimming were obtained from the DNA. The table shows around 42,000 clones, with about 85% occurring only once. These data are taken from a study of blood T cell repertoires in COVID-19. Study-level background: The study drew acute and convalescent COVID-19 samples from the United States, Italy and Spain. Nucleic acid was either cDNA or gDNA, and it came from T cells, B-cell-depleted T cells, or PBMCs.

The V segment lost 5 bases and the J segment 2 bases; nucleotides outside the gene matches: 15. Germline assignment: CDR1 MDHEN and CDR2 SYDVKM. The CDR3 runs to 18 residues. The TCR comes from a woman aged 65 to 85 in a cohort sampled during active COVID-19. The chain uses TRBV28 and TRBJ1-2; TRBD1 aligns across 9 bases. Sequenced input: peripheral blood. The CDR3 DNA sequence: TGTGCCAGCAGTACCATATTCTCCGGGACAGGGCGCAACTATGGCTACACCTTC. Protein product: CASSTIFSGTGRNYGYTF.